This is a list of T cell receptor beta chains from one sample in a study of blood T cell repertoires in COVID-19. Measured with immunoSEQ multiplex PCR; TCRdb has only the in-frame clones, and not every one. The profile shows 250,000 to 300,000 clones, around 93% of them singletons. Sequencing was performed on PBMCs or T cells enriched from blood (not recorded which). These TCRs come from a human donor in a cohort exposed to, infected with or recovered from COVID-19 (not recorded which). The donor label of this sample is uncertain. Both conserved end residues are part of each CDR3. The D gene is left open where the match is weak. Size is omitted from some rows. Given values are once, few, many or a class for expanded clones.

J gene,V gene,D gene,clone size,CDR3 protein,CDR3 DNA
TRBJ1-4,TRBV19,TRBD1,NA,CASSVRDRYEKLFF,TGTGCCAGTAGTGTCCGGGACAGATACGAAAAACTGTTTTTT
TRBJ2-4,TRBV19,TRBD2,NA,CASSSRGNWGGKNIQYF,TGTGCCAGTAGTTCCCGAGGCAACTGGGGAGGGAAAAACATTCAGTACTTC
TRBJ1-2,TRBV6-6,NA,NA,CASSYSAGSSYYGYTF,TGTGCCAGCAGTTACTCGGCGGGCAGCTCTTACTATGGCTACACCTTC
TRBJ2-7,TRBV7-9,NA,once,CASSLDGGTYEQYF,TGTGCCAGCAGCTTAGATGGGGGGACCTACGAGCAGTACTTC
TRBJ2-6,TRBV7-2,NA,NA,CASSLEESSGANVLTF,TGTGCCAGCAGCTTAGAGGAGAGCTCTGGGGCCAACGTCCTGACTTTC
TRBJ2-7,TRBV7-2,TRBD2,NA,CASSLALVAGALYEQYF,TGTGCCAGCAGCTTAGCGCTCGTAGCGGGGGCGCTCTACGAGCAGTACTTC
TRBJ1-4,TRBV5-4,TRBD1,NA,CASSLDGTGKEKLFF,TGTGCCAGCAGCTTGGACGGGACAGGGAAAGAAAAACTGTTTTTT
TRBJ1-2,TRBV30,TRBD1,NA,CAWSFFDRDLNYGYTF,TGTGCCTGGAGTTTCTTCGACAGGGACCTTAACTATGGCTACACCTTC
TRBJ2-1,TRBV21-1,NA,NA,CAPGRGYNEQFF,TGTGCCCCAGGGAGGGGTTACAATGAGCAGTTCTTC
TRBJ1-2,TRBV7-9,NA,NA,CASSLAPLQGDYGYTF,TGTGCCAGCAGCTTAGCCCCCCTCCAAGGGGACTATGGCTACACCTTC
TRBJ1-3,TRBV19,NA,once,CASTLLPTKSSGNTIYF,TGTGCCAGTACTTTACTCCCGACAAAGAGCTCTGGAAACACCATATATTTT
TRBJ2-7,TRBV19,TRBD2,once,CASSITSGGNSYEQYF,TGTGCCAGTAGTATAACTAGCGGGGGCAACTCCTACGAGCAGTACTTC
TRBJ1-1,TRBV4-2,TRBD1,NA,CASSQDQGVTEAFF,TGTGCCAGCAGCCAAGATCAGGGGGTCACTGAAGCTTTCTTT
TRBJ2-1,TRBV7-3,TRBD2,NA,CASSLGGGEQFF,TGTGCCAGCAGCTTGGGGGGGGGAGAGCAGTTCTTC
TRBJ1-6,TRBV28,NA,NA,CASNPGPYNSPLHF,TGTGCCAGCAACCCAGGGCCCTATAATTCACCCCTCCACTTT
TRBJ2-2,TRBV6-5,TRBD2,NA,CASLAGAMSGGELFF,TGTGCCAGTCTAGCGGGGGCGATGTCCGGCGGGGAGCTGTTTTTT
TRBJ1-1,TRBV6-5,NA,NA,CASSPYRSTEAFF,TGTGCCAGCAGTCCCTATCGATCTACTGAAGCTTTCTTT
TRBJ1-4,TRBV19,TRBD1,NA,CASGGTGYTNEKLFF,TGTGCCAGTGGGGGGACAGGGTATACTAATGAAAAACTGTTTTTT
TRBJ1-3,TRBV3-1/TRBV3-2,NA,NA,CASSQVGGQGNTIYF,TGTGCCAGCAGCCAGGTGGGGGGGCAAGGAAACACCATATATTTT
TRBJ2-7,TRBV10-3,TRBD1,NA,CAISDREVGGEEEQYF,TGTGCCATCAGTGACCGCGAGGTAGGGGGCGAAGAAGAGCAGTACTTC
TRBJ2-7,TRBV11-2,TRBD1,NA,CASSIRRDRAYEQYF,TGTGCCAGCAGCATCCGCCGGGACAGGGCTTACGAGCAGTACTTC
TRBJ2-7,TRBV5-1,NA,NA,CASSLAGEQYF,TGCGCCAGCAGCTTGGCCGGCGAGCAGTACTTC
TRBJ1-2,TRBV18,NA,NA,CASSDQGSNYGYTF,TGTGCCAGCTCAGACCAGGGCTCGAACTATGGCTACACCTTC
TRBJ1-4,TRBV9,TRBD1,NA,CASSVATGLNEKLFF,TGTGCCAGCAGCGTTGCGACAGGGTTGAATGAAAAACTGTTTTTT
TRBJ2-5,TRBV5-1,NA,NA,CASSVYREGPQYF,TGCGCCAGCAGCGTTTACAGGGAAGGGCCCCAGTACTTC
TRBJ2-7,TRBV9,NA,NA,CASSVEGVPYEQYF,TGTGCCAGCAGCGTAGAGGGGGTACCCTACGAGCAGTACTTC